This T cell receptor (beta chain) emerged from a study of T cell responses to AZD1222 COVID-19 vaccine. Study-level results: Spike-specific TCR breadth and depth both grew after two AZD1222 doses. There were mostly white British donors and more females than males, and clonal diversity was possibly underestimated. Among spike-specific TCRs, nearly half reportedly target unmutated variant regions.

V shed 1 base and J shed 0 bases, with 10 bases lying between them. This CDR3 comprises 15 residues. Germline CDR1 is LGHNA and CDR2 is YSLEER. This clone appeared once. Antigen specificity is unknown. The assay was immunoSEQ multiplex PCR, and TCRdb's table has in-frame clones only and misses some. The profile covers 130,000 or so clones, with approximately 88% appearing a single time and approximately 3% taken by the ten largest. This chain joins TRBV4-3 and TRBJ2-7; D may be TRBD2 (5 bases). The specimen was peripheral blood, collected on day 0 of AZD1222 vaccination. This TCR came from an adult in good health. CDR3 bases: TGCGCCAGCAGCCAAGGGGCTAGCAGCTCCTACGAGCAGTACTTC. It encodes CASSQGASSSYEQYF.